The sample holds many counts of the clone carrying this T cell receptor beta chain. These data originate in a study of human T cells and chemical hapten exposure. Study as a whole: Per-sample TCR yield variability stemmed mainly from small pooled library volume differences.

Sample time point: pre-sensitization, week 0. As to treatment: therapeutic diphenylcyclopropenone sensitization with weekly scalp DPC. The study extracted total RNA from unfractionated whole blood. This CDR3 is 13 amino acids long. Germline loops: CDR1 MDHEN, CDR2 SYDVKM. V lost 4 bases, J lost 1 base, and 7 bases lay in between. TCRdb ran MiXCR on the RACE reads and lists one entry per CDR3 protein. The sample lists 350,000 to 400,000 distinct CDR3 sequences, approximately 5% occurring once. This TCR derives from a woman between 45 and 60 years old with alopecia areata. Some clones in this sample may be carry-over from other donors' samples. This sample comprised whole blood, obtained in connection with sensitization to the hapten diphenylcyclopropenone (DPC). This chain joins TRBV28 and TRBJ1-2; D perhaps matches TRBD1 (5 bases). The CDR3 bases are TGTGCCAGCAGTTCGACAGTTAACTATGGCTACACCTTC. Translated: CASSSTVNYGYTF.